This record concerns one T cell receptor beta chain sequence. Its antigen is still unknown. This sample was taken from a study of shared clonotypes between healthy human individuals. The study, taken as a whole, reports: The study found lower generation probabilities in non-shared clonotypes than in those shared by all four donors. At large depth, rarefaction still showed sorted-subset sequencing to be incomplete.

Researchers divided each subset's genomic DNA evenly across several immunoSEQ plates. The DNA input per sorted-subset replicate PCR was roughly 0.2 ug, corresponding to some 30,000 T cell genomes. Libraries were prepared by immunoSEQ multiplex PCR; TCRdb keeps only in-frame clonotypes and omits some of them. The top ten clones hold 0.36% of a sample with some 2,500,000 clones, roughly 93% of them seen once. The sequence was obtained from a man between 18 and 35 years old in good health. Some clones in this sample may be carry-over from other donors' samples. Sequencing used naive CD4+ T cells from PBMCs. Subset noted: CD45RA+ positively selected.

The CDR3 reads CAISEAGLGYGYTF. In DNA, the CDR3 is TGTGCCATCAGTGAGGCGGGGCTTGGCTATGGCTACACCTTC. The chain recombines TRBV10-3 with TRBJ1-2; perhaps TRBD1 as D (5 bases). The V gene lost 2 bases and the J gene lost 4 bases, with 11 bases spanning the gap. This CDR3 spans 14 amino acids. Germline CDR1 is ENHRY and CDR2 is SYGVKD.